What follows are 25 T cell receptor beta chains derived from one specimen sequenced in a study of blood T cells in healthy people across ages (dated by TCRdb to the mid-2010s). Receptor libraries were prepared by 5' RACE. Instrument used: Illumina HiSeq 2500. A second roughly 6 to 12 cycle PCR used a sample-barcoded 5' primer and a J-beta primer mix. The public reads were quality trimmed at Q25 with fastp and then assembled into clones with MiXCR by TCRdb, keeping productive beta chains. CDR3 protein sequences are deduplicated, and each keeps its most common genes and DNA. Across this sample there are hundreds of thousands of distinct CDR3 sequences, with under 45% seen only once. The ten largest clones capture roughly 19% of the sample. Sequencing was carried out using blood. These receptors all come from a man in his fifties or sixties in good health.

This clonotype has just a few counts. The gene calls are TRBV20-1 and TRBJ2-7, with 9 bases aligning to TRBD1. The CDR3 runs to 16 residues. Germline values: CDR1 DFQATT, CDR2 SNEGSKA (reference sequence). J was trimmed by 5 bases and V by 0 bases; bases with no gene match: 11. The CDR3 DNA is TGCAGTGCTAGAGATATAGCCGGGACAGGGACCCACGAGCAGTACTTC. Amino acids: CSARDIAGTGTHEQYF.

A few counts support this clonotype. This chain joins TRBV4-3 and TRBJ1-2; 9 bases map to TRBD1. CDR3 length: 17 amino acids. Germline CDR1 reads LGHNA; CDR2 reads YSLEER. The trim removed 0 bases at V and 8 bases at J, leaving 13 bases unmatched. DNA of the CDR3: TGCGCCAGCAGCCAAGATCCGGGACAGGGTTTGTCTTACGGCTACACCTTC. Translated: CASSQDPGQGLSYGYTF.

This clonotype showed up just a few times. This chain joins TRBV12-3 or TRBV12-4 and TRBJ1-2; D gene uncertain. The CDR3 sequence is 11 residues long. The germline V and J ends were trimmed by 4 bases and 9 bases, with 9 bases remaining between them. The CDR3 here is CASSSTESYTF. CDR3 DNA: TGTGCCAGCAGTTCCACGGAGAGCTACACCTTC.

The CDR3 coding sequence is TGCGCCAGCAGCGAAAGCCCCGGGGGCCTGTGGTTCTTC. Protein product: CASSESPGGLWFF. The J gene is TRBJ2-1, the V gene TRBV5-1; possibly TRBD1 or TRBD2 for D (6 bases each). The germline CDR1 and CDR2 sequences are SGHRS and YFSETQ. The CDR3 contains 13 residues. V was pared by 4 bases and J by 15 bases, with 20 bases between.

The chain has TRBV5-4 and TRBJ1-2; D gene unclear. CDR1 and CDR2 from the germline V gene are SGHNT and YYREEE (reference sequence). Between the trimmed V and J ends, which lost 5 bases and 1 base, there was a span of 21 bases. The CDR3 consists of 17 residues. CDR3 protein: CASSYSKATFHNYGYTF. The CDR3 DNA sequence: TGTGCCAGCAGTTACTCCAAGGCTACATTCCATAACTATGGCTACACCTTC.

The table lists this clonotype with a few counts. This chain joins TRBV7-2 and TRBJ2-1, with 9 bases lining up with TRBD2. The CDR3 covers 14 residues. Germline CDR1 and CDR2: SGHTA and FQGNSA. The J segment lost 9 bases and the V segment lost 5 bases, leaving 8 bases of the junction unmatched. Written as DNA, the CDR3 is TGTGCCAGCAGCGTCAAGCGGGGGGCGGGTGAGCAGTTCTTC. Residues: CASSVKRGAGEQFF.

The V call is TRBV6-2 or TRBV6-3, the J call TRBJ2-7; 9 bases fit TRBD1. Germline V gene lookup returns CDR1 MNHEY and CDR2 SVGEGT. Trimming cost V 7 bases and J 2 bases; bases outside gene matches: 12. The CDR3 has 16 residues. CDR3 DNA: TGTGCCAGCAATTCCCCCAAGGACAGGGGAGCCTACGAGCAGTACTTC. Its protein product is CASNSPKDRGAYEQYF.

This chain connects TRBV5-1 to TRBJ2-1, with D unresolved. The CDR3 is made up of 11 amino acids. The germline CDR1 and CDR2 sequences are SGHRS and YFSETQ. Trimming shortened V by 10 bases and J by 5 bases, and 10 bases separated the two germline ends. The CDR3: CASQLNNEQFF. The DNA for the CDR3 is TGCGCCTCACAGCTGAACAATGAGCAGTTCTTC.

For the CDR3, the DNA is TGTGCCAGCAGCCCCCGGCAGCGTGGCGTCATTGAGCAGTACTTC. Its protein is CASSPRQRGVIEQYF. The chain is built from TRBV5-8 and TRBJ2-7; D gene ambiguous. Germline V lookup: CDR1 SGHTS, CDR2 YDEGEE. This CDR3 has 15 amino acids. V was pared by 4 bases and J by 7 bases, with 21 bases between.

The CDR3 DNA follows: TGCAGTGCTAGAGATCGAGGGGCCGGGATCGGCAATCAGCCCCAGCATTTT. This translates into CSARDRGAGIGNQPQHF. The chain has TRBV20-1 and TRBJ1-5; maybe TRBD1 (5 bases). The V gene lost 0 bases and the J gene lost 2 bases, with 17 bases spanning the gap. Germline values: CDR1 DFQATT, CDR2 SNEGSKA (reference sequence). This CDR3 has 17 residues.

J is TRBJ1-1 and V is TRBV20-1, with D hard to call. The CDR3 runs 14 residues. Trimming took 2 bases from V and 5 from J, leaving 15 bases between them. From germline, CDR1 is DFQATT and CDR2 SNEGSKA (reference sequence). CDR3 region: CSARLSGSGTEAFF. CDR3 in DNA: TGCAGTGCTAGATTGTCGGGGTCGGGTACTGAAGCTTTCTTT.

The V call is TRBV18, the J call TRBJ2-5, with D perhaps matching TRBD2 (6 bases). The germline V and J ends were trimmed by 5 bases and 11 bases, with 21 bases remaining between them. The germline gives CDR1 KGHSH, CDR2 LQKENI. The CDR3 loop spans 14 amino acids. CDR3 DNA: TGTGCCAGCTCATGCGGGGACGCTGGGCAAGAGCAGTACTTC. Amino acids: CASSCGDAGQEQYF.

The chain links TRBV6-1 to TRBJ2-3; maybe TRBD2 (5 bases). The CDR3 is 18 amino acids. Germline-derived CDR1 and CDR2 are MNHNS and SASEGT. V was cut by 10 bases and J by 2 bases, with 28 bases left in between. The CDR3 nucleotides are TGTGCCACCAAACCTCCGGGATTGTCGCAGGCACACACAGATACGCAGTATTTT. It codes for CATKPPGLSQAHTDTQYF.

This rearrangement joins TRBV19 to TRBJ2-7; 10 bases fit TRBD2. CDR3 length: 17 amino acids. Germline V gene data show CDR1 as LNHDA and CDR2 as SQIVND (reference sequence). With 2 bases clipped from V and 0 bases from J, the junction kept 7 bases outside the gene matches. CDR3 DNA: TGTGCCAGTAGTATACGAAGCGGGGGGGTGTCCTCCTACGAGCAGTACTTC. It yields the protein CASSIRSGGVSSYEQYF. Full variable domain (outside the CDR3, taken from reference TRBV19 and TRBJ2-7): DGGITQSPKYLFRKEGQNVTLSCEQNLNHDAMYWYRQDPGQGLRLIYYSQIVNDFQKGDIAEGYSVSREKKESFPLTVTSAQKNPTAFYLCASSIRSGGVSSYEQYFGPGTRLTVT.

This clonotype has just a few counts. V is TRBV29-1 and J is TRBJ2-2; tentatively, D is TRBD1 or TRBD2 (5 bases each). Germline V lookup: CDR1 SQVTM, CDR2 ANQGSEA. The V gene lost 3 bases and the J gene lost 6 bases, with 5 bases spanning the gap. The CDR3 has 11 residues. CDR3 coding DNA: TGCAGCGTTGAGGGACCCGGGGAGCTGTTTTTT. It yields the protein CSVEGPGELFF.

This chain uses TRBV10-3 with TRBJ2-1; 13 bases map to TRBD2. Germline V gene lookup returns CDR1 ENHRY and CDR2 SYGVKD. CDR3 length: 18 amino acids. V shed 3 bases, J shed 5 bases, and the junction held 10 bases outside the gene matches. For the CDR3, the DNA is TGTGCCATCAGTGACCCCTCTCGGACTAGCGGGGGTAACAATGAGCAGTTCTTC. Protein product: CAISDPSRTSGGNNEQFF.

A few counts support this clonotype. This rearrangement joins TRBV7-2 to TRBJ2-4; D remains unclear. The CDR3 is 14 residues long. Trimming took off 5 bases at V and 1 base at J, with 9 bases between the two ends. The germline V gene encodes CDR1 SGHTA and CDR2 FQGNSA. The CDR3 loop reads CASSRSTAKNIQYF. CDR3 in DNA: TGTGCCAGCAGCCGATCAACGGCCAAAAACATTCAGTACTTC.

As to this clonotype: This may be a read error: a much more frequent sequence differs by one nucleotide. The chain is built from TRBV29-1 and TRBJ2-4; perhaps TRBD1 as D (6 bases). The CDR3 sequence is 15 residues long. The germline V and J ends were trimmed by 1 base and 13 bases, with 23 bases remaining between them. Germline V gene lookup returns CDR1 SQVTM and CDR2 ANQGSEA. The CDR3 DNA sequence: TGCAGCGTTGAAGCCAGGGGAAAGGGCCCTTACGGGCAGTACTTC. Its protein product is CSVEARGKGPYGQYF.

The chain links TRBV5-1 to TRBJ2-1; a possible D gene is TRBD2 (5 bases). Germline values: CDR1 SGHRS, CDR2 YFSETQ. Deletions cut 2 bases from V and 8 bases from J, with 17 bases between. The CDR3 has 15 amino acids. CDR3 in DNA: TGCGCCAGCAGCTTCCGCGTGACTACCCTAGATGAGCAGTTCTTC. Protein: CASSFRVTTLDEQFF. Filled out from reference TRBV5-1 and TRBJ2-1, the complete variable domain reads KAGVTQTPRYLIKTRGQQVTLSCSPISGHRSVSWYQQTPGQGLQFLFEYFSETQRNKGNFPGRFSGRQFSNSRSEMNVSTLELGDSALYLCASSFRVTTLDEQFFGPGTRLTVL.

V and J are TRBV6-6 and TRBJ1-2, with a weak D call TRBD1 (5 bases). The CDR3 covers 14 residues. V gave up 8 bases and J gave up 2 bases, with 15 bases separating them. Germline V gene lookup returns CDR1 MNHNY and CDR2 SVGAGI (reference sequence). This CDR3 reads CASWTGTVNYGYTF. CDR3 bases: TGTGCCAGCTGGACCGGGACGGTGAACTATGGCTACACCTTC.

This rearrangement joins TRBV10-3 to TRBJ1-1; D call uncertain. Germline V CDR1 and CDR2: ENHRY, SYGVKD. Trimming took 9 bases from V and 2 from J, leaving 7 bases between them. The CDR3 length is 11 residues. CDR3 sequence (DNA): TGTGCCATTCGAGGCAACACTGAAGCTTTCTTT. This sequence encodes CAIRGNTEAFF.

The chain combines TRBV6-5 with TRBJ2-6; D is undetermined. The CDR3 is 15 residues long. Deletions cut 2 bases from V and 9 bases from J, with 14 bases between. Germline assignment: CDR1 MNHEY and CDR2 SVGAGI. CDR3 region: CASSYDGLRINVLTF. The CDR3 DNA follows: TGTGCCAGCAGTTACGACGGATTAAGAATCAACGTCCTGACTTTC.

This rearrangement joins TRBV20-1 to TRBJ2-5; TRBD2 agrees at 10 bases. The J call may be wrong; the DNA end is better matched by TRBJ2-7. The CDR3 is 16 residues long. CDR1 DFQATT and CDR2 SNEGSKA come from the germline V gene (reference sequence). CDR3 DNA: TGCAGTGCCAGTTTAGAAGCGGGAGGGCCTAGGTACGAGCAGTACTTC. It translates to CSASLEAGGPRYEQYF.

This clonotype has more than one count but fewer than ten. The chain is built from TRBV5-5 and TRBJ1-2; 8 nucleotides line up with TRBD1. The CDR3 sequence is 13 residues long. J gave up 1 base and V 7 bases, and 3 bases lay outside the gene matches. Germline-derived CDR1 and CDR2 are SGHKS and YYEKEE (reference sequence). CDR3 bases: TGTGCCAGCGGCGACAGGGGTAACTATGGCTACACCTTC. Its protein product is CASGDRGNYGYTF. Together with reference TRBV5-5 and TRBJ1-2, the CDR3 gives the full variable domain: DAGVTQSPTHLIKTRGQQVTLRCSPISGHKSVSWYQQVLGQGPQFIFQYYEKEERGRGNFPDRFSARQFPNYSSELNVNALLLGDSALYLCASGDRGNYGYTFGSGTRLTVV.

The chain has TRBV5-1 and TRBJ2-7; 10 nucleotides line up with TRBD1. Germline V gives CDR1 SGHRS, CDR2 YFSETQ. Trimming took 4 bases from V and 5 from J; bases not matched to a gene: 9. This CDR3 region has 15 residues. CDR3 protein: CASSIGTGDPHEQYF. CDR3 coding DNA: TGCGCCAGCAGCATAGGGACAGGGGATCCCCACGAGCAGTACTTC.